Sequencing of this T cell receptor beta chain was carried out in a study of OX40 agonist ivuxolimab in advanced cancers. In the study overall: Therapy given before enrollment (anti-PD-1, anti-PD-L1 or anti-CTLA-4) was allowed, and roughly 41% had some. Three patients, one with hepatocellular carcinoma and two with cutaneous melanoma, responded partially.

Concerning this clone itself: Its antigen is unidentified.

Looked up from germline, CDR1 is MGHRA and CDR2 is YSYEKL. V lost 1 base and J 0 bases, leaving 7 bases between the germline ends. This CDR3 is 15 amino acids long. Study-level results: On average, CD8+ T cells showed a greater number of expanded clones than CD4+.

Here immunoSEQ multiplex PCR was the method, and the copy in TCRdb shows in-frame clones only, minus some. The sample records tens of thousands of clones, around nine tenths being singletons. This specimen was CD4+ or CD8+ T cells sorted from blood, taken in a trial of the OX40 agonist ivuxolimab. The sequence was collected from an adult with an advanced solid tumor such as melanoma, head and neck, liver or kidney cancer. The V call is TRBV4-1, the J call TRBJ1-5; D not resolved. The CDR3 here is CASSQGWDSNQPQHF. The DNA for the CDR3 is TGCGCCAGCAGCCAAGGGTGGGATAGCAATCAGCCCCAGCATTTT.